These 23 T cell receptor beta chains originate from one sample sequenced in a study of blood T cells in healthy people across ages. It was with a sample-barcoded 5' primer and a J-beta primer mix that a second PCR of roughly 7 to 12 cycles was run. TCRdb redid the calling of the 5' RACE reads with MiXCR, one entry per CDR3 protein. Of hundreds of thousands of distinct CDR3 sequences in the sample, roughly 27% were seen once. Sequencing input: blood. The receptors originated from a woman between 70 and 85 years old in good health.

This clonotype has a handful of counts. The rearrangement links TRBV6-1 to TRBJ2-1; D is ambiguous. The CDR3 length is 16 residues. CDR1 and CDR2 from the germline V gene are MNHNS and SASEGT. The germline V and J ends were trimmed by 2 bases and 0 bases, with 11 bases remaining between them. DNA of the CDR3: TGTGCCAGCAGTGAATTTGTGGAGAGCTCCTACAATGAGCAGTTCTTC. This gives the protein CASSEFVESSYNEQFF.

This clonotype turned up a few times. V gene TRBV20-1 combines with J gene TRBJ2-1; 10 nucleotides line up with TRBD1. J gave up 5 bases and V 6 bases, and 10 bases lay outside the gene matches. Germline assignment: CDR1 DFQATT and CDR2 SNEGSKA (reference sequence). The CDR3 spans 15 residues. In nucleotides, the CDR3 is TGCAGTGCCACCAGGGTGGACAGGGGGGACAATGAGCAGTTCTTC. Residues: CSATRVDRGDNEQFF.

This clonotype was picked up a small number of times. The J gene is TRBJ1-2, the V gene TRBV5-8; 8 bases line up with TRBD1. Germline V CDR1 and CDR2: SGHTS, YDEGEE. Trimming cost V 5 bases and J 8 bases; bases outside gene matches: 8. There are 13 residues in the CDR3. The chain's CDR3 is CASRTGQAGGYTF. For the CDR3, the DNA is TGTGCCAGCAGGACGGGACAGGCCGGAGGCTACACCTTC.

DNA of the CDR3: TGTGCCAGTAGTATAGGAAGCGGGACCCAGTACTTC. It is translated as CASSIGSGTQYF. The chain combines TRBV19 with TRBJ2-5; D possibly corresponds to TRBD2 (5 bases). The ends were cut back, 1 base at V and 7 bases at J, with 7 bases in the middle. The CDR3 has 12 amino acids. From germline, CDR1 is LNHDA and CDR2 SQIVND (reference sequence).

This clonotype was seen more than once but under ten times. The genes are TRBV18 and TRBJ2-7; unclear D gene. The ends were cut back, 2 bases at V and 3 bases at J, with 11 bases in the middle. Germline CDR1 is KGHSH and CDR2 is LQKENI. CDR3 length equals 14 residues. The CDR3 loop is CASSPEQNFYEQYF. The CDR3 nucleotides are TGTGCCAGCTCACCAGAACAGAACTTCTACGAGCAGTACTTC.

The chain employs TRBV6-5 and TRBJ2-1; weak D call: TRBD1 (5 bases). The germline CDR1 and CDR2 sequences are MNHEY and SVGAGI. The CDR3 length is 14 residues. V dropped 6 bases and J dropped 7 bases, with 16 bases sitting between them. CDR3 region: CASRVTVRANEQFF. In DNA, the CDR3 is TGTGCCAGCAGGGTTACGGTCAGGGCTAATGAGCAGTTCTTC.

The V call is TRBV21-1, the J call TRBJ1-1. TRBV21-1 is marked as a pseudogene. The CDR3 is made up of 13 amino acids. The chain's CDR3 is CASSNGQAHGAFF. For the CDR3, the DNA is TGTGCCAGCAGCAACGGTCAGGCCCATGGAGCTTTCTTT.

The J gene is TRBJ1-2, the V gene TRBV25-1; 8 nucleotides match TRBD1. The CDR3 contains 15 residues. Germline CDR1 reads MGHDK; CDR2 reads SYGVNS. J lost 7 bases, V lost 0 bases, and 7 bases had no gene match. The CDR3 region is CASSEYTKQGGGYTF. DNA for the CDR3: TGTGCCAGCAGTGAATATACTAAACAGGGGGGTGGCTACACCTTC.

This CDR3 is CASAALAGEDTQYF. CDR3 DNA: TGTGCCAGCGCTGCCCTAGCGGGAGAAGATACGCAGTATTTT. The genes are TRBV2 and TRBJ2-3; 10 bases are shared with TRBD2. This CDR3 is built from 14 residues. After removal of 8 bases from V and 5 bases from J, the junction contained 7 bases not matched to a gene. Germline CDR1 reads SNHLY; CDR2 reads FYNNEI.

The chain has TRBV28 and TRBJ1-1, with D perhaps TRBD1 (5 bases). Germline V gene sequence: CDR1 MDHEN, CDR2 SYDVKM. This CDR3 has 15 residues. V lost 4 bases and J 0 bases, leaving 12 bases between the germline ends. The CDR3 loop reads CASSWAGSMNTEAFF. In DNA, the CDR3 is TGTGCCAGCAGTTGGGCAGGGAGCATGAACACTGAAGCTTTCTTT.

This clonotype has a handful of counts. The chain couples TRBV27 to TRBJ2-5; D possibly uses TRBD1 or TRBD2 (6 bases each). Gene TRBJ2-7 matches the end of the DNA better, so the J call may be wrong. Germline loops: CDR1 MNHEY, CDR2 SMNVEV (reference sequence). The CDR3 covers 14 residues. CDR3 nucleotide sequence: TGTGCCAGCAGGGGGGTGGGGGGCCCCTACGAGCAGTACTTC. It codes for CASRGVGGPYEQYF.

CDR3 nucleotides: TGCGCCAGCAGCTTGATACTAGCGGGAGGCCTAAGCAATGAGCAGTTCTTC. Its protein product is CASSLILAGGLSNEQFF. The gene calls are TRBV5-1 and TRBJ2-1; 12 bases line up with TRBD2. This CDR3 has 17 residues. Losses at the gene ends were 1 base for V and 6 bases for J; bases not matched to a gene: 8. Germline V gene sequence: CDR1 SGHRS, CDR2 YFSETQ. Using reference TRBV5-1 and TRBJ2-1 for the parts outside the CDR3, the full variable domain is KAGVTQTPRYLIKTRGQQVTLSCSPISGHRSVSWYQQTPGQGLQFLFEYFSETQRNKGNFPGRFSGRQFSNSRSEMNVSTLELGDSALYLCASSLILAGGLSNEQFFGPGTRLTVL.

This clonotype was recorded a few times. The chain recombines TRBV20-1 with TRBJ1-2, with a tentative D call TRBD1 (5 bases). V lost 2 bases and J 7 bases, leaving 23 bases between the germline ends. The germline V gene has CDR1 DFQATT and CDR2 SNEGSKA (reference sequence). The CDR3 runs to 16 residues. CDR3 in DNA: TGCAGTGCTAGACCCCCCGGGACCGGGCTAAGGGGTGGCTACACCTTC. This gives the protein CSARPPGTGLRGGYTF.

The chain uses TRBV4-2 and TRBJ2-7; D is perhaps TRBD2 (7 bases). The CDR3 has 16 residues. Germline CDR1 is LGHNA and CDR2 is YNFKEQ. V was trimmed by 0 bases and J by 9 bases, leaving 21 bases between them. The CDR3 DNA sequence: TGTGCCAGCAGCCAAGATCGGGGGGCCGGGTTTAGCCGGCAGTACTTC. It is translated as CASSQDRGAGFSRQYF.

This chain links TRBV28 with TRBJ2-7, with D unresolved. Germline CDR1 reads MDHEN; CDR2 reads SYDVKM. V was pared by 2 bases and J by 7 bases, with 9 bases between. This CDR3 region has 12 residues. The CDR3 is CASSLDSKEQYF. CDR3 coding DNA: TGTGCCAGCAGTTTAGATAGCAAAGAGCAGTACTTC.

In this sample, this clonotype turned up a few times. This chain joins TRBV6-2 or TRBV6-3 and TRBJ2-2; 10 bases are a match to TRBD2. CDR1 and CDR2 (germline): MNHEY, SVGEGT. The CDR3 spans 21 residues. J lost 1 base, V lost 6 bases, and 20 bases had no gene match. CDR3 in DNA: TGTGCCAGCAGATACCCTTCCCGGAGTAGCGGGAGGACCTTGAACACCGGGGAGCTGTTTTTT. This sequence encodes CASRYPSRSSGRTLNTGELFF.

This sequence joins TRBV25-1 and TRBJ1-1; D possibly corresponds to TRBD1 (6 bases). Trimming removed 6 bases from V and 5 bases from J, with 19 bases in between. Germline-derived CDR1 and CDR2 are MGHDK and SYGVNS. The CDR3 is 15 amino acids. CDR3 sequence: CASSDDRPLGTEAFF. CDR3 bases: TGTGCCAGCAGCGACGACAGGCCCCTGGGGACTGAAGCTTTCTTT.

The sample holds many counts of this clonotype. The CDR3: CASATENNYGYTF. The CDR3 nucleotides read TGTGCCAGTGCGACGGAAAATAACTATGGCTACACCTTC. This chain connects TRBV28 to TRBJ1-2; unclear D gene. Trimming pared 9 bases from V and 1 base from J, leaving 12 bases between. CDR1 is MDHEN and CDR2 is SYDVKM in the germline V gene. There are 13 residues in the CDR3.

This chain joins TRBV6-4 and TRBJ2-3, with D unclear. Trimming pared 3 bases from V and 1 base from J, leaving 8 bases between. Germline CDR1 reads MRHNA; CDR2 reads SNTAGT. The CDR3 extends over 14 amino acids. For the CDR3, the DNA is TGTGCCAGCAGTGAATCGACTCGCACAGATACGCAGTATTTT. As protein: CASSESTRTDTQYF.

As to this clonotype: One junction end does not reproduce the germline sequence, and a read error may be involved. The V and J genes are TRBV2 and TRBJ2-5, with a weak D call TRBD2 (6 bases). The J call may be faulty, since TRBJ2-1 better matches the DNA end. CDR3 length: 15 amino acids. From germline, CDR1 is SNHLY and CDR2 FYNNEI. DNA of the CDR3: TGTGCCAGCAAACGAACGGGAGCCTCCAACAATGAGCAGTTCTTC. Amino acid sequence: CASKRTGASNNEQFF.

The chain uses TRBV28 and TRBJ2-5; D is perhaps TRBD1 or TRBD2 (6 bases each). Trimming left V 3 bases short and J 5 bases short, with 13 bases between. There are 14 residues in the CDR3. CDR1 and CDR2 (germline): MDHEN, SYDVKM. CDR3 sequence (DNA): TGTGCCAGCAGTTTTACAGGGAGCGGGGAGACCCAGTACTTC. It is translated as CASSFTGSGETQYF.

V usage is TRBV5-1 and J usage is TRBJ1-2, with D possibly TRBD1 on 5 matching bases. V shed 4 bases and J shed 2 bases, with 15 bases lying between them. Germline CDR1 and CDR2: SGHRS and YFSETQ. The CDR3 is 15 amino acids. The CDR3 here is CASSPGETSNYGYTF. CDR3 DNA sequence: TGCGCCAGCAGCCCGGGGGAGACATCGAACTATGGCTACACCTTC.

This clonotype was recorded once. The chain recombines TRBV29-1 with TRBJ2-7; 12 positions agree with TRBD2. After removal of 4 bases from V and 1 base from J, the junction contained 5 bases not matched to a gene. The CDR3 consists of 15 residues. CDR1 SQVTM and CDR2 ANQGSEA come from the germline V gene. The CDR3 protein is CSVATSGGKSYEQYF. CDR3 in DNA: TGCAGCGTTGCGACTAGCGGGGGTAAATCCTACGAGCAGTACTTC.